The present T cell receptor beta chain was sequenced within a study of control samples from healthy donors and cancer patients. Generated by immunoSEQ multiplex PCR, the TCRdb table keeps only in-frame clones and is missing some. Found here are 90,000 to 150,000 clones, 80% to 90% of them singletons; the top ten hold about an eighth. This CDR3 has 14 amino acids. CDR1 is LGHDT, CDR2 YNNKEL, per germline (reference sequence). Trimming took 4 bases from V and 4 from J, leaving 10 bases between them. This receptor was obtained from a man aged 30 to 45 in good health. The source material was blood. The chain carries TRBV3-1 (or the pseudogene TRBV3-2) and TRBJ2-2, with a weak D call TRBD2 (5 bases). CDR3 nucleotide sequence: TGTGCCAGCAGCCTCCGGGCGGGCACCGGGGAGCTGTTTTTT. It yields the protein CASSLRAGTGELFF.